This T cell receptor beta chain was observed in a study of tumor and adjacent non-tumor tissue in lung cancer. As for the study in general: Patients comprised about eleven adenocarcinoma, a couple of squamous cell carcinoma and 1 small cell lung cancer.

General study points: Higher tumor TCR diversity was associated with shorter survival.

This sample's RNA came from whole unsorted tissue. Worth noting for this clonotype: Its antigen remains unknown. This may be a read error, as it is one base from a much larger clone.

CDR1 and CDR2 from the germline V gene are MNHEY and SVGAGI. The CDR3 spans 14 residues. Trimming pared 4 bases from V and 5 bases from J, leaving 15 bases between. A modified ARM-PCR protocol with three rounds of nested PCR amplified TCRbeta. TCRdb passed the multiplex PCR reads through MiXCR, listing each CDR3 protein once. The sample includes fewer than 150,000 distinct CDR3 sequences, approximately 66% of them seen just once. The chain joins TRBV6-5 to TRBJ2-7; D is unclear. Material: lung tumor tissue. This clonotype originated in a man in his fifties or sixties with small cell lung cancer. CDR3 nucleotides: TGTGCCAGCAGTTTGAAAGCGAACACCGACGAGCAGTACTTC. Translated, it gives CASSLKANTDEQYF.